This is a list of T cell receptor beta chains from one sample in a study of blood T cell repertoires in COVID-19. The repertoire was sequenced with immunoSEQ multiplex PCR; TCRdb's copy has only in-frame clones and lacks some. This table holds a few hundred thousand clones, roughly 88% found once. Material: peripheral blood. The receptors come from a woman in her twenties or thirties with acute or convalescent COVID-19. The CDR3 runs from the conserved cysteine through the conserved F or W.

cdr3_aa	v_call	j_call
CASSSRTGRGTNYGYTF	TRBV11-3	TRBJ1-2
CASSSLAGVWTGELFF	TRBV7-2	TRBJ2-2
CASSLVGSAGGPGEQFF	TRBV5-6	TRBJ2-1
CASSLDRRDGYTF	TRBV27	TRBJ1-2
CASSYLPAYNEQFF	TRBV6-2/TRBV6-3	TRBJ2-1
CASSQGLGFFMSPYEQYF	TRBV3-1/TRBV3-2	TRBJ2-7
CASRRTVGTYEQYF	TRBV19	TRBJ2-7
CASSVGTLSPYEQYF	TRBV19	TRBJ2-7
CASSPAGQGSETQYF	TRBV5-4	TRBJ2-5
CASSATGTGSQPQHF	TRBV9	TRBJ1-5
CAWSVRRGLASSGANVLTF	TRBV30	TRBJ2-6
CASSPQTLGTVSYEQYF	TRBV10-1	TRBJ2-7
CASSFGTYEQYF	TRBV28	TRBJ2-7
CASKGGELFF	TRBV19	TRBJ2-2
CASSQAGIAKNIQYF	TRBV4-3	TRBJ2-4
CASSDQTGGRETQYF	TRBV19	TRBJ2-5
CASSQVVETYEQYF	TRBV4-1	TRBJ2-7
CASSRLSCADTQYF	TRBV21-1	TRBJ2-3
CASSAGDQPQHF	TRBV12-3/TRBV12-4	TRBJ1-5
CASSTSYGYTF	TRBV7-9	TRBJ1-2
CASSYTTSAHSYEQYF	TRBV6-5	TRBJ2-7
CASSLLRIYEQYF	TRBV12-3/TRBV12-4	TRBJ2-7
CASSAGGAGGDTQYF	TRBV7-2	TRBJ2-3
CASAKGGPKYEQYF	TRBV7-9	TRBJ2-7
CASSLAQRSNSGNTIYF	TRBV7-9	TRBJ1-3
CASSLEASGYSGANVLTF	TRBV5-6	TRBJ2-6
CASSPRTGFSNQPQHF	TRBV27	TRBJ1-5
CASTPSTANYGYTF	TRBV7-2	TRBJ1-2
CASSLTGGRTDTQYF	TRBV5-1	TRBJ2-3
CASSVGGGSYNEQFF	TRBV9	TRBJ2-1
CASSPGTSENNEQFF	TRBV6-4	TRBJ2-1
CASSYTGSNTGELFF	TRBV6-2/TRBV6-3	TRBJ2-2
CASSEYGAKETQYF	TRBV25-1	TRBJ2-5
CASRLDGRAGYEQYF	TRBV2	TRBJ2-7
CASSSSGRSYEQYF	TRBV28	TRBJ2-7
CSAPEGDEQYF	TRBV29-1	TRBJ2-7
CASSPMGGGVNEQYF	TRBV9	TRBJ2-7
CASSLAGGPTDTQYF	TRBV28	TRBJ2-3
CASSLELTGRNPYGYTF	TRBV7-2	TRBJ1-2
CAIRGLTEGNNEQFF	TRBV10-3	TRBJ2-1
CASTKAVSTDTQYF	TRBV5-1	TRBJ2-3
CASSSNFLRYEQYF	TRBV7-2	TRBJ2-7
CASSIYRGRGNQPQHF	TRBV13	TRBJ1-5
CASSRTGGAEAFF	TRBV7-9	TRBJ1-1
CASSYRSGRALDEQYF	TRBV6-5	TRBJ2-7
CASSLRQGGEQYF	TRBV14	TRBJ2-7
CASSLGDRGETQYF	TRBV7-9	TRBJ2-5
CASSSEVLQETQYF	TRBV5-4	TRBJ2-5
CASSPGLAGLSYNEQFF	TRBV5-4	TRBJ2-1